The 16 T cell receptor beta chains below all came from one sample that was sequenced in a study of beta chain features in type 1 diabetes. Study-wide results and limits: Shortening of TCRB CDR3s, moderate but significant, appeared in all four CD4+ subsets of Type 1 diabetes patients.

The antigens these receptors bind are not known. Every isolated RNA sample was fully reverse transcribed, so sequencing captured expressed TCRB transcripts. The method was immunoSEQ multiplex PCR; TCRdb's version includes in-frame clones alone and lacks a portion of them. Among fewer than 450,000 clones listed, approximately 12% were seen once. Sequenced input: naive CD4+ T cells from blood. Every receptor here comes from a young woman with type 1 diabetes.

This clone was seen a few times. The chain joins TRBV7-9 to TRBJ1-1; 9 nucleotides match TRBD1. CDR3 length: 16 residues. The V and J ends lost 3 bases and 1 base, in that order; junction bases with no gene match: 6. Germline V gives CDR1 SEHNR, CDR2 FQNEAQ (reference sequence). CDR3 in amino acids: CASSFMGQGKNTEAFF. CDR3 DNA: TGTGCCAGCAGCTTTATGGGACAGGGCAAGAACACTGAAGCTTTCTTT.

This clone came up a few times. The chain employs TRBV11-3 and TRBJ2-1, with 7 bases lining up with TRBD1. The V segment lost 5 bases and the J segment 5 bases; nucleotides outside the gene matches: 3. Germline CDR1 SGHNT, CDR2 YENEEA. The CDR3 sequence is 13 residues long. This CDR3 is CASSPGTDNEQFF. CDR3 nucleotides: TGTGCCAGCAGCCCAGGGACAGACAATGAGCAGTTCTTC.

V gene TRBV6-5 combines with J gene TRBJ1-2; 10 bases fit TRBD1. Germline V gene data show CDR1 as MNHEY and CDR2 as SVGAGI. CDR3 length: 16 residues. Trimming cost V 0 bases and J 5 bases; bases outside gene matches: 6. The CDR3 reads CASSYSRQGAGYGYTF. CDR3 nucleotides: TGTGCCAGCAGTTACTCGAGACAGGGGGCCGGATATGGCTACACCTTC.

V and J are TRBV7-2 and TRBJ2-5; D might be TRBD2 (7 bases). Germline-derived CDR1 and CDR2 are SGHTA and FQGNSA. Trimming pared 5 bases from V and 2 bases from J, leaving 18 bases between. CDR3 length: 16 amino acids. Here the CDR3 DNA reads TGTGCCAGCAGCGGCACGGGGGGACAACGACAAGAGACCCAGTACTTC. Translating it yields CASSGTGGQRQETQYF.

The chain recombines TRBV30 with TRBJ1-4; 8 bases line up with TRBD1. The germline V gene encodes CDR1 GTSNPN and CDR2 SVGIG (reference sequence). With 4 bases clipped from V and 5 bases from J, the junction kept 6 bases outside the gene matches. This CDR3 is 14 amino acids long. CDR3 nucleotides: TGTGCCTGGAACCGACAGGGGAGGAATGAAAAACTGTTTTTT. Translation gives CAWNRQGRNEKLFF.

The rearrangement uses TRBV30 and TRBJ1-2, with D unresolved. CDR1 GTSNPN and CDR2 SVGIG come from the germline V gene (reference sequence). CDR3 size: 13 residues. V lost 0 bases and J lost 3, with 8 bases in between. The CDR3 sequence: CAWSVEGHYGYTF. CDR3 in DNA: TGTGCCTGGAGTGTAGAGGGTCACTATGGCTACACCTTC.

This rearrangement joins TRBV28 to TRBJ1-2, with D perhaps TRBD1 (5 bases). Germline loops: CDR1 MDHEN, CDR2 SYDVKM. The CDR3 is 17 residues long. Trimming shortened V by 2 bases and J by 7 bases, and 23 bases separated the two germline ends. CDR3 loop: CASSLGGDVGRFGGYTF. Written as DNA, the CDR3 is TGTGCCAGCAGTTTAGGCGGGGACGTTGGCCGGTTCGGTGGCTACACCTTC.

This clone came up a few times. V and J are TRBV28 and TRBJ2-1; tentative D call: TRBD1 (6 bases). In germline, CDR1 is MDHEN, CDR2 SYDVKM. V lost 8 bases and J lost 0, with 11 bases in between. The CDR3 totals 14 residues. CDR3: CASETGLSYNEQFF. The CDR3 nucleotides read TGTGCCAGCGAGACAGGCCTCTCCTACAATGAGCAGTTCTTC.

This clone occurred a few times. The DNA for the CDR3 is TGTGCCAGCAGCAAAGAATGGCGGGGCAGTTACATTCAGTACTTC. Protein sequence: CASSKEWRGSYIQYF. The V call is TRBV21-1, the J call TRBJ2-4; the table's D call, TRBD2, was not checked against the DNA. TRBV21-1 is recorded as a pseudogene. The CDR3 covers 15 residues.

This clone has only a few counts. The CDR3 DNA follows: TGTGCCACCAGCAGAGTACTAGCGGGAGGGAATGAGCAGTTCTTC. Amino acid sequence: CATSRVLAGGNEQFF. V and J are TRBV15 and TRBJ2-1; 13 nucleotides agree with TRBD2. Germline CDR1 LNHNV, CDR2 YYDKDF (reference sequence). J gave up 7 bases and V 1 base, and 1 base lay outside the gene matches. This CDR3 region has 15 residues. The variable domain in full, with the rest retrieved from reference TRBV15 and TRBJ2-1, is DAMVIQNPRYQVTQFGKPVTLSCSQTLNHNVMYWYQQKSSQAPKLLFHYYDKDFNNEADTPDNFQSRRPNTSFCFLDIRSPGLGDTAMYLCATSRVLAGGNEQFFGPGTRLTVL.

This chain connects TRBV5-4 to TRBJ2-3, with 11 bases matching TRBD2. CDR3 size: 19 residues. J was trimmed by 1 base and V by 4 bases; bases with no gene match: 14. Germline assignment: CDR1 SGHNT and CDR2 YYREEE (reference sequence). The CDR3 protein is CASSKGLLGTSGRTDTQYF. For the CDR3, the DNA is TGTGCCAGCAGCAAAGGTTTACTCGGGACTAGCGGCCGCACAGATACGCAGTATTTT.

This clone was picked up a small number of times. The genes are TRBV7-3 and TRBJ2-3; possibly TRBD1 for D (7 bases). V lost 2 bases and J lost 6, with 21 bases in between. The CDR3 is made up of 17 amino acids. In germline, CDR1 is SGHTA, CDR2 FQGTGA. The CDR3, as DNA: TGTGCCAGCAGCTTAGGAGGGCAGGGGGTCGCCGCGGATACGCAGTATTTT. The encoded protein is CASSLGGQGVAADTQYF.

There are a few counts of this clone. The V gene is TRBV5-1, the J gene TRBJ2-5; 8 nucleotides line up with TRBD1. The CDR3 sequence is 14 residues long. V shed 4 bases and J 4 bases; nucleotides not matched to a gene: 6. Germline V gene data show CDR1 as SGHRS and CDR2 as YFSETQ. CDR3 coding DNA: TGCGCCAGCAGCAAAGACAGGGGCGGAGAGACCCAGTACTTC. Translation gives CASSKDRGGETQYF.

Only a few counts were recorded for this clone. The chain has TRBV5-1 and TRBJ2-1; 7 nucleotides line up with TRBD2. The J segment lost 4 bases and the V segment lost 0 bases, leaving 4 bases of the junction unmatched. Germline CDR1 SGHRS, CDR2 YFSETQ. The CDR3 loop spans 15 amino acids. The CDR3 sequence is CASSLAPSGYNEQFF. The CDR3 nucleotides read TGCGCCAGCAGCTTGGCCCCTAGCGGATACAATGAGCAGTTCTTC.

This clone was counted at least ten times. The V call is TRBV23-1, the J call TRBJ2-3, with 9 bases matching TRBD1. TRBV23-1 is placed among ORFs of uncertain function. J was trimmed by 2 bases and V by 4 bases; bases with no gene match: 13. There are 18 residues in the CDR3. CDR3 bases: TGCGCCAGCAGTCCCAAACCCCCGGACAGGGGCGACACAGATACGCAGTATTTT. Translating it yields CASSPKPPDRGDTDTQYF.

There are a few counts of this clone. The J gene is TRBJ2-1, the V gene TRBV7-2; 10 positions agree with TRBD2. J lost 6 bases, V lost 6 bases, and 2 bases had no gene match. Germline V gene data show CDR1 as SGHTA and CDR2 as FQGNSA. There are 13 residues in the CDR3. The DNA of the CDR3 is TGTGCCAGCAGACTAGCGGGGTCCAATGAGCAGTTCTTC. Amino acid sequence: CASRLAGSNEQFF.